The 9 T cell receptor beta chains below were found in one sample sequenced in a study of PD-1 blockade in classical Hodgkin lymphoma. As to time point: newly diagnosed, previously untreated cHL patient sample. Negative selection with magnetic separation was used to purify CD4+ T cells from thawed PBMCs. The assay was immunoSEQ multiplex PCR, and TCRdb's table has in-frame clones only and misses some. The data contain tens of thousands of clones, more than 70% of them seen just once; the ten biggest clones take up about 0.33%. Sequenced input: CD4+ T cells from blood. Receptors were obtained from a human donor with classical Hodgkin lymphoma.

The chain uses TRBV6-1 and TRBJ2-2; TRBD2 matches 8 bases. CDR1 MNHNS and CDR2 SASEGT come from the germline V gene. V was pared by 3 bases and J by 7 bases, with 10 bases of the junction left unmatched. This CDR3 is 16 amino acids long. CDR3 DNA: TGTGCCAGCAGTGAGTTAAGCGGGAGTGATGGCGGGGAGCTGTTTTTT. Amino acid sequence: CASSELSGSDGGELFF.

This rearrangement joins TRBV14 to TRBJ2-5, with 7 bases that match TRBD2. The J call is uncertain, as TRBJ2-7 better fits the DNA end. The CDR3 covers 13 residues. CDR1 is SGHDN, CDR2 FVKESK, per germline. The CDR3 bases are TGTGCCAGCAGCCCACAACTAGCGACCGAGCAGTACTTC. It yields the protein CASSPQLATEQYF.

This clone was recorded a few times. The chain uses TRBV5-1 and TRBJ2-2, with D perhaps TRBD2 (6 bases). This CDR3 is built from 14 residues. From germline, CDR1 is SGHRS and CDR2 YFSETQ. V lost 2 bases, J lost 6 bases, and 11 bases lay in between. CDR3 sequence: CASSFAGGAGELFF. The CDR3 DNA sequence: TGCGCCAGCAGCTTTGCCGGCGGGGCCGGGGAGCTGTTTTTT.

The chain combines TRBV5-6 with TRBJ2-2, with D unresolved. Trimming took off 3 bases at V and 3 bases at J, with 3 bases between the two ends. The germline gives CDR1 SGHDT, CDR2 YYEEEE. The CDR3 covers 12 residues. CDR3 amino acids: CASSWYTGELFF. CDR3 in DNA: TGTGCCAGCAGCTGGTACACCGGGGAGCTGTTTTTT.

The rearrangement uses TRBV20-1 and TRBJ2-7; D unclear. Looked up from germline, CDR1 is DFQATT and CDR2 is SNEGSKA (reference sequence). The CDR3 loop spans 8 amino acids. The germline V and J ends were trimmed by 7 bases and 6 bases, with 4 bases remaining between them. The CDR3 DNA reads as TGCAGTGTCAGCGAGCAGTACTTC. Translation: CSVSEQYF.

The chain links TRBV5-4 to TRBJ2-3; 11 nucleotides line up with TRBD2. J gave up 2 bases and V 4 bases, and 3 bases lay outside the gene matches. Germline values: CDR1 SGHNT, CDR2 YYREEE (reference sequence). The CDR3 runs 15 residues. The DNA of the CDR3 is TGTGCCAGCAGCGCGGGACTAGCGGCCACAGATACGCAGTATTTT. This encodes CASSAGLAATDTQYF.

V usage is TRBV28 and J usage is TRBJ1-5, with D perhaps matching TRBD1 (5 bases). The CDR3 is 14 residues long. Per the germline V gene, CDR1 is MDHEN and CDR2 is SYDVKM. V dropped 2 bases and J dropped 2 bases, with 7 bases sitting between them. The chain's CDR3 is CASSLGAGNQPQHF. The CDR3 coding sequence is TGTGCCAGCAGTTTAGGGGCAGGCAATCAGCCCCAGCATTTT.

The CDR3 reads CASSQTSSSYNEQFF. As DNA, the CDR3 is TGTGCCAGCAGCCAAACTAGCAGTTCCTACAATGAGCAGTTCTTC. The chain combines TRBV7-3 with TRBJ2-1; D might be TRBD2 (6 bases). The germline V gene has CDR1 SGHTA and CDR2 FQGTGA. V was trimmed by 5 bases and J by 1 base, leaving 12 bases between them. The CDR3 has 15 amino acids. Combining the CDR3 with reference TRBV7-3 and TRBJ2-1 gives the whole variable domain GAGVSQTPSNKVTEKGKYVELRCDPISGHTALYWYRQSLGQGPEFLIYFQGTGAADDSGLPNDRFFAVRPEGSVSTLKIQRTERGDSAVYLCASSQTSSSYNEQFFGPGTRLTVL.

The J gene is TRBJ1-6, the V gene TRBV7-9; 7 bases fit TRBD1. Losses at the gene ends were 5 bases for V and 5 bases for J; bases not matched to a gene: 9. The CDR3 length is 16 residues. Per the germline V gene, CDR1 is SEHNR and CDR2 is FQNEAQ (reference sequence). The DNA of the CDR3 is TGTGCCAGCAGCGGGGGGACAGCCGCGGATAATTCACCCCTCCACTTT. Protein: CASSGGTAADNSPLHF.